This T cell receptor (beta chain) comes out of a study of cytomegalovirus exposure and HLA in healthy donors. Among the approximately 130 subjects of the validation cohort, separate from the roughly 700-subject first cohort, were the donors. This table comes from immunoSEQ multiplex PCR, and its TCRdb copy is limited to in-frame clones, with some not included. In the table there are about 66,000 clones, approximately 97% of which are singletons. This clone appeared a few times. Its specificity is not known. Study observations and caveats: Cytomegalovirus-associated status was assigned to around 160 TCR beta chains. With high specificity and sensitivity, the classifier reportedly diagnosed cytomegalovirus status.

CDR3 length equals 13 residues. The germline CDR1 and CDR2 sequences are MRHNA and SNTAGT. Trimming cost V 0 bases and J 4 bases, with 3 bases left between them. Input material: PBMCs. The sequence was collected from a woman aged 18-35 years in good health and CMV-seropositive. The chain links TRBV6-4 to TRBJ2-2, with no clear D. CDR3 in DNA: TGTGCCAGCAGTGACTCGAGCACCGGGGAGCTGTTTTTT. Its translation: CASSDSSTGELFF.